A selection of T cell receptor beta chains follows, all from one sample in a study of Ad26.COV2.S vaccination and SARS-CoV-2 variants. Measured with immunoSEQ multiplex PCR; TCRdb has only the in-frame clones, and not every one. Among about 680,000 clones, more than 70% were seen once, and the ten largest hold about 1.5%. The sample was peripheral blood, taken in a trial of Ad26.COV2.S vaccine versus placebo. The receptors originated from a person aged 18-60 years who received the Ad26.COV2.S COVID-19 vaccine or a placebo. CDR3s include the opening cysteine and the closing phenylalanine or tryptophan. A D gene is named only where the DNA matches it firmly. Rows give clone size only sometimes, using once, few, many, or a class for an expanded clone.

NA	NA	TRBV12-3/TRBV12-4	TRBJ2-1	TGTGCCAGCAGTCGGGCGTACAATGAGCAGTTCTTC	CASSRAYNEQFF
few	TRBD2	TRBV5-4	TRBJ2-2	TGTGCCAGCAGCTTGGGACTAGCGGGAGGGGCCGGGGAGCTGTTTTTT	CASSLGLAGGAGELFF
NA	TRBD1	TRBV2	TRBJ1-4	TGTGCCAGCAAGACCGGACAGGCAACTAATGAAAAACTGTTTTTT	CASKTGQATNEKLFF
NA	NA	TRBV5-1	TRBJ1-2	TGCGCCAGCAGCTTGGAAGCAGCCTCACATGGCTACACCTTC	CASSLEAASHGYTF
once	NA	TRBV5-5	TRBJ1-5	TGTGCCAGCAGAAAGGATAGCAATCAGCCCCAGCATTTT	CASRKDSNQPQHF
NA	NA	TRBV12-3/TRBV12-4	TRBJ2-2	TGTGCCAGCAAAACAGGGCACACCGGGGAGCTGTTTTTT	CASKTGHTGELFF
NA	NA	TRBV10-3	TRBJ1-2	TGTGCCATCAGTGACGGGGGCCCTATCTATGGCTACACCTTC	CAISDGGPIYGYTF
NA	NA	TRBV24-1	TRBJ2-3	TGTGCCACCAGTGAGGGGGGCCGGGGGGCAATAGATACGCAGTATTTT	CATSEGGRGAIDTQYF
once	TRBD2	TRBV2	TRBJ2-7	TGTGCCAGCCAATGGACTAGCGGGCCCTACGAGCAGTACTTC	CASQWTSGPYEQYF
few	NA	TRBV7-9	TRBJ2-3	TGTGCCAGCAGCTTAAAGGGCACAGATACGCAGTATTTT	CASSLKGTDTQYF
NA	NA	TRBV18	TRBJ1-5	TGTGCCAGCTCACCCCGCCCCGGCAGGGGAGTCGGGCACCAGCATTTT	CASSPRPGRGVGHQHF
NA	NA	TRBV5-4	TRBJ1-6	TGTGCCAGCAGACCGGACGGATACTATAATTCACCCCTCCACTTT	CASRPDGYYNSPLHF
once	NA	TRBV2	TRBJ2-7	TGTGCCAGCAGTGAGGTGCTGGGACACTCCTACGAGCAGTACTTC	CASSEVLGHSYEQYF
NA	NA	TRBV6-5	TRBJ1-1	TGTGCCAGCAGACCCCCCGGGTTGAACACTGAAGCTTTCTTT	CASRPPGLNTEAFF
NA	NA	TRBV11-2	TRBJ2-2	TGTGCCAGCATTAGCGGAACGAACACCGGGGAGCTGTTTTTT	CASISGTNTGELFF
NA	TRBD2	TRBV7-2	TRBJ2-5	TGTGCCAGCAGCTCTTATAGCGGGGGAGGAGAGACCCAGTACTTC	CASSSYSGGGETQYF
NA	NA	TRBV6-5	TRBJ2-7	TGTGCCAGCAGCCTTAGCACAACCAGGTACGAGCAGTACTTC	CASSLSTTRYEQYF
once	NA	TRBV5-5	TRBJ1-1	TGTGCCAGCAGCTTCAGGCTGAACACTGAAGCTTTCTTT	CASSFRLNTEAFF
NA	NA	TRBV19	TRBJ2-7	TGTGCCAGTAGTTTGGTAGCGGATCCCTACGAGCAGTACTTC	CASSLVADPYEQYF
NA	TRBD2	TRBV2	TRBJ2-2	TGTGCCAGCAGTGAAGAGGGACTAGCGGTTGGCACCGGGGAGCTGTTTTTT	CASSEEGLAVGTGELFF
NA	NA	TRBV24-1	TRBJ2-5	TGTGCCACCCGTGGCCAAGAGACCCAGTACTTC	CATRGQETQYF
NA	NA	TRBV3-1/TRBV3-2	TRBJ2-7	TGTGCCAGCAGCCAAGAAGTTCTAGCCTCCTACGAGCAGTACTTC	CASSQEVLASYEQYF
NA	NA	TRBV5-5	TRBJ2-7	TGTGCCAGCAGCCCCGAGGGGGAGCCCCTCTACGAGCAGTACTTC	CASSPEGEPLYEQYF
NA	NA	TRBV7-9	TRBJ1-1	TGTGCCAGCAGCCCCCCTATGAATGTAAAGACTGAAGCTTTCTTT	CASSPPMNVKTEAFF
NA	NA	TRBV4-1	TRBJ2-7	TGCGCCAGCAGTCGTCGGACTGATTACGAGCAGTACTTC	CASSRRTDYEQYF
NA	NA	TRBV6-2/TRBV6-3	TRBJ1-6	TGTGCCAGCAGTTACCTACTCACGAGTCGAAATTCACCCCTCCACTTT	CASSYLLTSRNSPLHF
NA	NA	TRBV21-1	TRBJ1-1	TGTGCCACCAGGGGGGGGTCCACTGAAGCTTTCTTT	CATRGGSTEAFF
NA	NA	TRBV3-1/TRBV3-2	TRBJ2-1	TGTGCCAGCAGCCAAGATCGCAGGCCCGGGCAGTTCTTC	CASSQDRRPGQFF
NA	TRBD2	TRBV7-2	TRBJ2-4	TGTGCCAGCAGCTCTGGGGCCGGGAGGGAAAACATTCAGTACTTC	CASSSGAGRENIQYF
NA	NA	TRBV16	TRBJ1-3	TGTGCCAGCAGCCAAGCTGGAAACACCATATATTTT	CASSQAGNTIYF
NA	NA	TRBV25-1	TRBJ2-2	TGTGCCAGCAGTGGGCGGAGGGGGCGGTCCGGGGAGCTGTTTTTT	CASSGRRGRSGELFF
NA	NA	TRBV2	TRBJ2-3	TGTGCCAGCAGTGAAGCGCAAGATACGCAGTATTTT	CASSEAQDTQYF
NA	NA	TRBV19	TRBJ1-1	TGTGCCAGTAGTTCTCAACACCGGGAAGCTTTCTTT	CASSSQHREAFF
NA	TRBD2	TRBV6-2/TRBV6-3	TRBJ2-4	TGTGCCAGCAGTAGGACTAGCCGGGGGGGAAACATTCAGTACTTC	CASSRTSRGGNIQYF
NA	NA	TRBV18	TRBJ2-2	TGTGCCAGCTCAGTCAGAGGGGTGACCGGGGAGCTGTTTTTT	CASSVRGVTGELFF
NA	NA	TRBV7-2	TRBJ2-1	TGTGCCAGCAGCTCCGGGTTACCCTCCTACAATGAGCAGTTCTTC	CASSSGLPSYNEQFF
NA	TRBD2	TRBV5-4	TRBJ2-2	TGTGCCAGCAGCGGGGGAGCGGGGGGCCACACCGGGGAGCTGTTTTTT	CASSGGAGGHTGELFF
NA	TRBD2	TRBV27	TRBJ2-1	TGTGCCAGCAGTCTCGGGACTAGCTGGAATGAGCAGTTCTTC	CASSLGTSWNEQFF
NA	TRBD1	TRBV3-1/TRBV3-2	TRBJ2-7	TGTGCCAGCACCTTCAGGGGGGGGACAGGGTCCTACGAGCAGTACTTC	CASTFRGGTGSYEQYF
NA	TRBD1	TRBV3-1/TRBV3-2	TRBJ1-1	TGTGCCAGCGGGCGACAGGGGGAGGCTTTCTTT	CASGRQGEAFF
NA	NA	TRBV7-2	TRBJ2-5	TGTGCCAGCAGCCCAATAGGAAGGGAGACCCAGTACTTC	CASSPIGRETQYF
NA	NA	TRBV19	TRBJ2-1	TGTGCCAGTAGTCCCCGAACCTACAAAGGGGCCCATGAGCAGTTCTTC	CASSPRTYKGAHEQFF
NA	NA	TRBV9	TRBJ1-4	TGTGCCAGCAGCGTAGGCAGTGAGGAAAAACTGTTTTTT	CASSVGSEEKLFF
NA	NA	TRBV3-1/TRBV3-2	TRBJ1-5	TGTGCCAGCAGCCAAGATGGGGGCCAGCCCCAGCATTTT	CASSQDGGQPQHF
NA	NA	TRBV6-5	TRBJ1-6	TGTGCCAGCAGAATACGGCGAGATTCACCCCTCCACTTT	CASRIRRDSPLHF
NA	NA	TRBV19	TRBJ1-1	TGTGCCAGTAGTAAACCCGTCGGGAACACTGAAGCTTTCTTT	CASSKPVGNTEAFF
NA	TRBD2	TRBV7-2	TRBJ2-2	TGTGCCAGCAGCTTACACACTAGCGGGAGGGGACAGGACACCGGGGAGCTGTTTTTT	CASSLHTSGRGQDTGELFF
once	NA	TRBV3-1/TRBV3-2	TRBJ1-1	TGTGCCAGCAGCCAAGATTGGCTCGGGACGGGTGCTTTCTTT	CASSQDWLGTGAFF
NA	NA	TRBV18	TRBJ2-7	TGTGCCAGCTCACCCTCCGGGATATCCTACGAGCAGTACTTC	CASSPSGISYEQYF
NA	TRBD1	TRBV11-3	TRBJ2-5	TGTGCCAGCAGCTATCCCGGGACAGGGCAAGAGACCCAGTACTTC	CASSYPGTGQETQYF
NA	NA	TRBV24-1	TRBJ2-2	TGTGCCACCAGTCAGGAGGGGAGCACCGGGGAGCTGTTTTTT	CATSQEGSTGELFF